This T cell receptor (beta chain) appears in the sequencing data of a study of identical twins. Donors were all healthy Caucasians. MiXCR, run by TCRdb on the 5' RACE reads, gives a single entry per CDR3 protein. The table records about 720,000 distinct CDR3 sequences, over 8.5% of them present only once. Study outcomes and limitations: Analyses of zero insertions could, in part, be confounded by invariant MAIT and iNKT cells. Insertion counts were lower in abundant cord blood beta clonotypes, a trend that memory repertoires did not show. Low generation probability was overrepresented in out-of-frame alpha sequences shared by twins.

On this clonotype: Its target is not known.

The CDR3 spans 15 residues. Germline V gives CDR1 LGHNA, CDR2 YSLEER. V gave up 0 bases and J gave up 5 bases; unmatched junction bases: 2. The same sample was also used in a study of yellow fever vaccine responses in identical twins.

Material for sequencing was PBMCs. V usage is TRBV4-3 and J usage is TRBJ2-1; 9 positions match TRBD1. The sequence was collected from a woman aged 18 to 35 in good health. CDR3 residues: CASSQDWTGDNEQFF. The CDR3 DNA follows: TGCGCCAGCAGCCAAGACTGGACAGGGGACAATGAGCAGTTCTTC.